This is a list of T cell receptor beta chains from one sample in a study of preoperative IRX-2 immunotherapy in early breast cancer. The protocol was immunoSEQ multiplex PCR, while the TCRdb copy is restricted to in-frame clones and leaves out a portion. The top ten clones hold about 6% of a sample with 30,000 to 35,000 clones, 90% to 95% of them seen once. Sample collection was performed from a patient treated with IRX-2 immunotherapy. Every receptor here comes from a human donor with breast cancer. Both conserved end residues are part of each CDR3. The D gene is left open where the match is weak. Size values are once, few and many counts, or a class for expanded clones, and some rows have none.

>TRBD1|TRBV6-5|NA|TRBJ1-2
CASSSGTGRGGYTF
TGTGCCAGCAGTTCCGGGACAGGGAGGGGTGGCTACACCTTC
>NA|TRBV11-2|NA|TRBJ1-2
CASSNRRDSNYGYTF
TGTGCCAGCAGCAACCGACGGGATTCTAACTATGGCTACACCTTC
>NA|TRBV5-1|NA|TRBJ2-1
CASSPERTTYNEQFF
TGCGCCAGCAGTCCCGAACGGACTACCTACAATGAGCAGTTCTTC
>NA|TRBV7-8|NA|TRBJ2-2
CASSLRRTGELFF
TGTGCCAGCAGCTTGAGGCGCACCGGGGAGCTGTTTTTT
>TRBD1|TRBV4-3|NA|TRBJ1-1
CASSPGRTGYTEAFF
TGCGCCAGCAGCCCTGGCAGGACAGGGTACACTGAAGCTTTCTTT
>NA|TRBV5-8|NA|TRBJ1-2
CASSYRYPYGYTF
TGTGCCAGCAGCTACAGATACCCCTATGGCTACACCTTC
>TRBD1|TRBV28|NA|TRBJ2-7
CASSLSGQGAYEQYF
TGTGCCAGCAGTTTATCGGGACAGGGGGCCTACGAGCAGTACTTC
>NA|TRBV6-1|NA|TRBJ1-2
CASSEGGGFYGYTF
TGTGCCAGCAGTGAGGGGGGGGGATTCTATGGCTACACCTTC
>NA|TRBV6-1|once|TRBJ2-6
CASSAYSESSGANVLTF
TGTGCCAGCAGTGCCTACAGCGAAAGCTCTGGGGCCAACGTCCTGACTTTC
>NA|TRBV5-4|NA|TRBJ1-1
CASSLIRLNTEAFF
TGTGCCAGCAGCTTGATCCGATTGAACACTGAAGCTTTCTTT
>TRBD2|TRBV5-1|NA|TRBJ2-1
CASSPLTSGGAAGEQFF
TGCGCCAGCAGCCCGTTGACTAGCGGGGGGGCCGCGGGTGAGCAGTTCTTC
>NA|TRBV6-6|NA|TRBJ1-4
CASSYQALNEKLFF
TGTGCCAGCAGTTACCAAGCCTTAAATGAAAAACTGTTTTTT
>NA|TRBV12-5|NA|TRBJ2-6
CASGLGELTSGANVLTF
TGTGCTAGTGGTTTGGGGGAACTCACATCTGGGGCCAACGTCCTGACTTTC
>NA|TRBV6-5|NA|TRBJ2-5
CASTYRGGLGETQYF
TGTGCCAGCACCTATAGAGGGGGGCTGGGAGAGACCCAGTACTTC
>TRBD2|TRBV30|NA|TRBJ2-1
CAWNSGNYNEQFF
TGTGCCTGGAATAGCGGGAACTACAATGAGCAGTTCTTC
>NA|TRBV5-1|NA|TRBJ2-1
CASTLAPGFTYNEQFF
TGCGCCAGCACCCTAGCCCCGGGTTTCACCTACAATGAGCAGTTCTTC
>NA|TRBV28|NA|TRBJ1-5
CASRPGHYSNQPQHF
TGTGCCAGCAGACCGGGACATTATAGCAATCAGCCCCAGCATTTT
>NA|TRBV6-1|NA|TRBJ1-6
CASSEWDPPLHF
TGTGCCAGCAGTGAGTGGGACCCACCCCTCCACTTT
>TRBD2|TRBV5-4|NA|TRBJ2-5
CASSSKGLAGGIWETQYF
TGTGCCAGCAGCTCGAAGGGACTAGCGGGGGGGATTTGGGAGACCCAGTACTTC
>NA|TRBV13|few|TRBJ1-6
CASSLANGGSPLHF
TGTGCCAGCAGCTTAGCGAATGGGGGTTCACCCCTCCACTTT
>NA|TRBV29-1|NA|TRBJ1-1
CSVAGQTNTEAFF
TGCAGCGTCGCGGGCCAAACGAACACTGAAGCTTTCTTT
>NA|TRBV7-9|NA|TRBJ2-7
CASSLATTSYEQYF
TGTGCCAGCAGCTTAGCCACGACCTCCTACGAGCAGTACTTC
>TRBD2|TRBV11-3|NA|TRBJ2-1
CASSRGSSGGEQFF
TGTGCCAGCAGCCGCGGATCCAGCGGGGGTGAGCAGTTCTTC
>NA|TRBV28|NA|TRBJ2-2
CASSFRQVYTGELFF
TGTGCCAGCAGTTTCCGGCAGGTTTACACCGGGGAGCTGTTTTTT
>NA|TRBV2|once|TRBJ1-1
CASSSRLDPPRAFF
TGTGCCAGCAGTTCCCGGTTGGACCCTCCGAGAGCTTTCTTT
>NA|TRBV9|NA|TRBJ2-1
CASSVARLQGTYNEQFF
TGTGCCAGCAGCGTAGCTCGGTTACAGGGCACCTACAATGAGCAGTTCTTC
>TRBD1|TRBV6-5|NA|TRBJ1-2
CASKGDRGRSYGYTF
TGTGCCAGCAAGGGAGACAGGGGGCGTAGCTATGGCTACACCTTC
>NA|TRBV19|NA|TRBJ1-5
CASSIRQPGGFSNQPQHF
TGTGCCAGTAGTATAAGGCAGCCGGGGGGTTTTAGCAATCAGCCCCAGCATTTT
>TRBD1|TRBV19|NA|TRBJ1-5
CASSILQGQTLDYSNQPQHF
TGTGCCAGTAGTATATTACAGGGGCAGACCTTAGATTATAGCAATCAGCCCCAGCATTTT
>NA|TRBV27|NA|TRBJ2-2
CASILSYGPHGELFF
TGTGCCAGCATCCTATCCTACGGCCCTCACGGGGAGCTGTTTTTT
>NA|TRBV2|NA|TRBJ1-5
CASSLGYSNQPQHF
TGTGCCAGCAGTCTGGGGTATAGCAATCAGCCCCAGCATTTT
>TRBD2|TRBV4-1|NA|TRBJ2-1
CASSHGLAGGPSYNEQFF
TGCGCCAGCAGCCACGGACTAGCGGGAGGGCCTTCCTACAATGAGCAGTTCTTC
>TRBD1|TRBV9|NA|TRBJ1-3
CASSVAIAETQQGTGNTIYF
TGTGCCAGCAGCGTAGCTATCGCGGAGACGCAACAGGGGACTGGAAACACCATATATTTT
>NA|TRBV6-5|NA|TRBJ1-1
CASSFDRTGEAFF
TGTGCCAGCAGTTTCGACAGGACTGGAGAAGCTTTCTTT
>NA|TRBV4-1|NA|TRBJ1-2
CASSQDEGAYGYTF
TGCGCCAGCAGCCAAGATGAGGGTGCCTATGGCTACACCTTC
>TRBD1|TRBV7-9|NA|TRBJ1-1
CASQGARTEAFF
TGTGCCAGCCAGGGGGCCCGCACTGAAGCTTTCTTT
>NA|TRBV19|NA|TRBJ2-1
CASKESASYNEQFF
TGTGCCAGTAAAGAGAGCGCCTCCTACAATGAGCAGTTCTTC
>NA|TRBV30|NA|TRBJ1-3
CAWLGRGGNTIYF
TGTGCCTGGCTTGGGAGAGGAGGAAACACCATATATTTT
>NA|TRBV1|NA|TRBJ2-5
CTSSQVLRDRGRVQETQYF
TGCACCAGCAGCCAAGTACTCCGGGACAGGGGGCGCGTCCAAGAGACCCAGTACTTC
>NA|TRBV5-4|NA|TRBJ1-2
CASSFYGQSYGYTF
TGTGCCAGCAGCTTCTACGGACAGAGCTATGGCTACACCTTC
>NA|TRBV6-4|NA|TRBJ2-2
CASSEALTGELFF
TGTGCCAGCAGTGAAGCCCTGACCGGGGAGCTGTTTTTT
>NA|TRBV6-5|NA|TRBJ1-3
CATKTGTSGNTIYF
TGTGCCACTAAAACAGGGACCTCTGGAAACACCATATATTTT
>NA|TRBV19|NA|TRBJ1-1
CASSIRQLNTEAFF
TGTGCCAGTAGTATTAGGCAGCTGAACACTGAAGCTTTCTTT
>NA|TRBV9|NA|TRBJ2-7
CASSQHPAGTYEQYF
TGTGCCAGCAGCCAGCACCCCGCCGGGACCTACGAGCAGTACTTC
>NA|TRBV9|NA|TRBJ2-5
CASSVDSERVETQYF
TGTGCCAGCAGCGTGGACAGCGAAAGGGTGGAGACCCAGTACTTC
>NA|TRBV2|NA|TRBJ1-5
CASSDGADASKPQHF
TGTGCCAGCAGTGACGGGGCGGATGCCTCGAAGCCCCAGCATTTT
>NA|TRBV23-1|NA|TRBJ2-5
CASSQEVRKETQYF
TGCGCCAGCAGTCAAGAGGTGAGGAAAGAGACCCAGTACTTC
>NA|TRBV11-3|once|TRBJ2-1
CASSFQPYNEQFF
TGTGCCAGCAGCTTTCAGCCCTACAATGAGCAGTTCTTC
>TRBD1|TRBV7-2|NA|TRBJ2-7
CASSLVRRQGYEQYF
TGTGCCAGCAGCTTAGTCAGGAGACAGGGCTACGAGCAGTACTTC
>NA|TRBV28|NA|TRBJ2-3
CASSLQNPDTQYF
TGTGCCAGCAGTTTACAGAACCCAGATACGCAGTATTTT
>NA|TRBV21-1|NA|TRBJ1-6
CASTPTGSDYNSPLHF
TGTGCCAGCACGCCGACAGGGAGCGACTATAATTCACCCCTCCACTTT
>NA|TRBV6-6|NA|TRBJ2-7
CASSYSSGGGLGEQYF
TGTGCCAGCAGTTACTCGAGTGGGGGGGGCCTGGGGGAGCAGTACTTC
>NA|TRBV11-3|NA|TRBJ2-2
CASSLDQNTGELFF
TGTGCCAGCAGCCTCGACCAGAACACCGGGGAGCTGTTTTTT
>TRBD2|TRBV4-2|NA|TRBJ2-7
CASSQDPSGRAHEQYF
TGTGCCAGCAGCCAAGATCCTAGCGGGAGGGCCCACGAGCAGTACTTC
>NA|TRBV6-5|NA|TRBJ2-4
CASSYSDGRRDIQYF
TGTGCCAGCAGTTACTCGGACGGCCGCAGGGACATTCAGTACTTC
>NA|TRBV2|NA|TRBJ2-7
CASSEDRRYREQYF
TGTGCCAGCAGTGAAGATCGGCGGTACAGGGAGCAGTACTTC
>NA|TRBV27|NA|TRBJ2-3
CASSRPYTDTQYF
TGTGCCAGCAGTCGACCCTACACAGATACGCAGTATTTT